The 19 T cell receptor beta chains presented below share a single source sample, sequenced in a study of post-analysis software for immune sequencing data. The antigens these receptors bind are not known. Prepared libraries of TCR beta cDNA carried unique molecular identifiers. TCRdb itself ran the PCR reads through MiXCR, one entry per CDR3 protein. The table includes hundreds of thousands of distinct CDR3 sequences, around 50% detected once. Findings and limits, study-wide: Patients showed TRBV5-6, TRBV5-1 and TRBV20-1 among roughly five TRBV segments more frequent than in controls.

Sequencing input: blood. The receptor set was obtained from a girl aged 10 to 17 with multiple sclerosis.

The table lists this clonotype with a few counts. At one of its ends the junction is not consistent with the germline gene, which may arise from a read error. V and J are TRBV29-1 and TRBJ1-5; the D is unclear. Looked up from germline, CDR1 is SQVTM and CDR2 is ANQGSEA. This CDR3 region has 11 residues. CDR3 in amino acids: CLGASNQPQHF. The CDR3 region has the DNA TGTCTAGGAGCCAGCAATCAGCCCCAGCATTTT.

This clonotype was recorded a few times. This chain connects TRBV29-1 to TRBJ1-4, with D possibly TRBD1 on 5 matching bases. The CDR3 sequence is 14 residues long. Trimming took off 3 bases at V and 4 bases at J, with 12 bases between the two ends. Germline CDR1 reads SQVTM; CDR2 reads ANQGSEA. CDR3: CSVEVTAINEKLFF. CDR3 sequence (DNA): TGCAGCGTTGAGGTGACAGCCATTAATGAAAAACTGTTTTTT.

The rearrangement joins TRBV2 to TRBJ2-7; D is undetermined. V was cut by 8 bases and J by 12 bases, with 11 bases left in between. This CDR3 region has 9 residues. CDR1 SNHLY and CDR2 FYNNEI come from the germline V gene. CDR3 amino acids: CASGELGYF. The CDR3 region has the DNA TGTGCCAGCGGGGAACTTGGGTACTTC.

V usage is TRBV14 and J usage is TRBJ2-4; D unclear. Germline V gene lookup returns CDR1 SGHDN and CDR2 FVKESK. This CDR3 comprises 16 residues. Between the trimmed V and J ends, which lost 0 bases and 13 bases, there was a span of 22 bases. As DNA, the CDR3 is TGTGCCAGCAGCCAAGATCGTCGGACCGGGCCCCTCGGGCAGTACTTC. It encodes CASSQDRRTGPLGQYF.

This clonotype was picked up a small number of times. The chain combines TRBV7-7 with TRBJ2-5, with D hard to call. The germline CDR1 and CDR2 sequences are SSHAT and FNYEAQ (reference sequence). V gave up 4 bases and J gave up 3 bases, with 12 bases separating them. CDR3 length: 14 amino acids. The DNA for the CDR3 is TGTGCCAGCAGCTATTCCCGGGCGGAAGAGACCCAGTACTTC. It is translated as CASSYSRAEETQYF.

In nucleotides, the CDR3 is TGTGCCAGCACCCCAGCCAGGGAGCAGTTCTTC. Residues: CASTPAREQFF. This chain links TRBV12-3 or TRBV12-4 with TRBJ2-1; no clear D. There are 11 residues in the CDR3. V lost 7 bases and J 10 bases, leaving 11 bases between the germline ends.

V usage is TRBV3-1 and J usage is TRBJ2-7, with D unclear. The germline V gene encodes CDR1 LGHDT and CDR2 YNNKEL (reference sequence). V dropped 8 bases and J dropped 0 bases, with 14 bases sitting between them. CDR3 length: 14 residues. The CDR3 loop is CASSTVTNSYEQYF. CDR3 nucleotides: TGTGCCAGCTCGACTGTAACCAACTCCTACGAGCAGTACTTC.

This clonotype was seen only a few times. The chain joins TRBV7-3 to TRBJ2-1; the match to TRBD1 covers 8 bases. The CDR3 runs 14 residues. In germline, CDR1 is SGHTA, CDR2 FQGTGA. V was pared by 4 bases and J by 9 bases, with 8 bases of the junction left unmatched. DNA of the CDR3: TGTGCCAGCAGCTCGGGACAGGTCGTAGGTGAGCAGTTCTTC. Amino acids: CASSSGQVVGEQFF.

The sample holds a few counts of this clonotype. This chain uses TRBV10-3 with TRBJ1-4, with D hard to call. The CDR3 is made up of 15 amino acids. Germline V CDR1 and CDR2: ENHRY, SYGVKD. The germline V and J ends were trimmed by 0 bases and 7 bases, with 12 bases remaining between them. In DNA form, the CDR3 reads TGTGCCATCAGTGAGTCGTCGACCCGGGGTGAAAAACTGTTTTTT. Protein: CAISESSTRGEKLFF.

The rearrangement links TRBV20-1 to TRBJ1-5, with D unclear. CDR1 DFQATT and CDR2 SNEGSKA come from the germline V gene (reference sequence). This CDR3 comprises 12 residues. V was trimmed by 4 bases and J by 5 bases, leaving 9 bases between them. The CDR3 spells CSAKNSDQPQHF. The CDR3 DNA reads as TGCAGTGCTAAAAACTCAGATCAGCCCCAGCATTTT.

The gene calls are TRBV12-3 or TRBV12-4 and TRBJ2-3, with D possibly TRBD1 on 5 matching bases. CDR3 length: 16 amino acids. Trimming took 2 bases from V and 0 from J, leaving 12 bases between them. CDR3 residues: CASSLSQGRSTDTQYF. CDR3 DNA sequence: TGTGCCAGCAGTTTAAGCCAGGGCCGTAGCACAGATACGCAGTATTTT.

The V and J genes are TRBV14 and TRBJ1-4; D not resolved. Germline assignment: CDR1 SGHDN and CDR2 FVKESK. The length of the CDR3 is 15 residues. V gave up 5 bases and J gave up 0 bases, with 10 bases separating them. CDR3 in amino acids: CASSVGHATNEKLFF. In nucleotides, the CDR3 is TGTGCCAGCAGCGTGGGCCATGCAACTAATGAAAAACTGTTTTTT.

In nucleotides, the CDR3 is TGTGCCAGCAGCGTGCTAGGGGCAGATACGCAGTATTTT. This gives the protein CASSVLGADTQYF. The chain uses TRBV9 and TRBJ2-3; TRBD1 might be the D (5 bases). CDR1 and CDR2 (germline): SGDLS, YYNGEE. There are 13 residues in the CDR3. With 2 bases removed from V and 4 bases from J, the gap between germline ends came to 8 bases.

The chain links TRBV5-1 to TRBJ2-1; 8 bases align to TRBD1. Germline V lookup: CDR1 SGHRS, CDR2 YFSETQ. Losses at the gene ends were 5 bases for V and 9 bases for J; bases not matched to a gene: 7. CDR3 size: 13 residues. CDR3 sequence: CASREDRVGEQFF. The DNA for the CDR3 is TGCGCCAGCAGGGAGGACAGGGTAGGTGAGCAGTTCTTC.

The chain recombines TRBV20-1 with TRBJ1-5, with unresolved D. V was pared by 0 bases and J by 3 bases, with 9 bases between. Germline CDR1 is DFQATT and CDR2 is SNEGSKA (reference sequence). The CDR3 extends over 14 amino acids. DNA of the CDR3: TGCAGTGCTAGAGAGGGCAGGCCCAATCAGCCCCAGCATTTT. Residues: CSAREGRPNQPQHF.

This clonotype was detected a few times. The rearrangement joins TRBV6-5 to TRBJ2-7, with TRBD2 as a possible D gene (6 bases). The CDR3 covers 14 residues. The germline V gene has CDR1 MNHEY and CDR2 SVGAGI. V was shortened by 2 bases and J by 3 bases, with 11 bases between the two germline ends. The CDR3 spells CASSYREVLYEQYF. Here the CDR3 DNA reads TGTGCCAGCAGTTACAGGGAGGTCCTCTACGAGCAGTACTTC.

The V call is TRBV28, the J call TRBJ2-1; TRBD2 might be the D (6 bases). The CDR3 spans 14 residues. V was clipped by 4 bases and J by 3 bases, with 10 bases between them. The V gene's germline CDR1 is MDHEN and CDR2 SYDVKM. The CDR3 reads CASSSRLDYNEQFF. DNA for the CDR3: TGTGCCAGCAGTTCCAGACTAGACTACAATGAGCAGTTCTTC. Full variable domain (outside the CDR3, taken from reference TRBV28 and TRBJ2-1): DVKVTQSSRYLVKRTGEKVFLECVQDMDHENMFWYRQDPGLGLRLIYFSYDVKMKEKGDIPEGYSVSREKKERFSLILESASTNQTSMYLCASSSRLDYNEQFFGPGTRLTVL.

The J gene is TRBJ2-1, the V gene TRBV6-6; TRBD2 matches 15 bases. Germline assignment: CDR1 MNHNY and CDR2 SVGAGI (reference sequence). This CDR3 contains 16 residues. The trim removed 2 bases at V and 5 bases at J, leaving 1 base unmatched. CDR3 sequence: CASSYGLAGGNNEQFF. CDR3 nucleotide sequence: TGTGCCAGCAGTTACGGACTAGCGGGGGGGAACAATGAGCAGTTCTTC.

With respect to this clonotype: Relative to the germline gene, one junction end is altered; a read error may explain this. The chain recombines TRBV20-1 with TRBJ2-1; 7 nucleotides align to TRBD2. Germline loops: CDR1 DFQATT, CDR2 SNEGSKA (reference sequence). The CDR3 is 15 residues long. CDR3 in amino acids: CSARDLSSGWNEHFF. For the CDR3, the DNA is TGCAGTGCTAGAGATTTGAGTAGCGGGTGGAATGAGCACTTCTTC.